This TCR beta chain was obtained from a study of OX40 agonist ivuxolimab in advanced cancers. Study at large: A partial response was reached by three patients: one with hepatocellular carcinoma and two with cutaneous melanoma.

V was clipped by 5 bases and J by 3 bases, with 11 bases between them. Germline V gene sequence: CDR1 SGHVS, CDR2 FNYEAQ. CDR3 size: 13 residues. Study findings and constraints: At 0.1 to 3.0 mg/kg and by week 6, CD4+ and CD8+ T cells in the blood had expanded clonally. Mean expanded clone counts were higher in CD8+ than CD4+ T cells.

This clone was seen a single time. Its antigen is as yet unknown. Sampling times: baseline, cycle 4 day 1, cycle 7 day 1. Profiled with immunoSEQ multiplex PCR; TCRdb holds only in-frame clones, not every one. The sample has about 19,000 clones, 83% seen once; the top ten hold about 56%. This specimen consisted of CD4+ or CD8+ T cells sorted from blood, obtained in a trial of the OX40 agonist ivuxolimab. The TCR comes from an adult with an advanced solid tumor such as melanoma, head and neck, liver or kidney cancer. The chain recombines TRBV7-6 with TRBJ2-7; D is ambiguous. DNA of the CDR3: TGTGCCAGCAGCGAAATGGAACTCTACGAGCAGTACTTC. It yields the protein CASSEMELYEQYF.